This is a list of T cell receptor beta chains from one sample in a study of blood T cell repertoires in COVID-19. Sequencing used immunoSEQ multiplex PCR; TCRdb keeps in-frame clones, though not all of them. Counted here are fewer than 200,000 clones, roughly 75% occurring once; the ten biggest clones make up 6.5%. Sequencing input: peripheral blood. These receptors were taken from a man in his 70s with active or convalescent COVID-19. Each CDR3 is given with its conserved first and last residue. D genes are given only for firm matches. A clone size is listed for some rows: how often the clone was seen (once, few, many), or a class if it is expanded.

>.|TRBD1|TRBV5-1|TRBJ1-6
CASSLEQGVSPLHF
TGCGCCAGCAGCTTGGAACAGGGGGTTTCGCCCCTCCACTTT
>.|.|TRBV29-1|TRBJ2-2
CSVVQSNTGELFF
TGCAGCGTTGTACAGTCGAACACCGGGGAGCTGTTTTTT
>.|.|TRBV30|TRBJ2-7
CAWSPGLLGLYEQYF
TGTGCCTGGAGTCCGGGGTTACTAGGACTCTACGAGCAGTACTTC
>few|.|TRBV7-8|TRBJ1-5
CASSPTFGGGQPQHF
TGTGCCAGCAGCCCGACCTTCGGGGGTGGGCAGCCCCAGCATTTT
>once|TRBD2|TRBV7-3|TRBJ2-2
CASSLVRGRNTGELFF
TGTGCCAGCAGCTTAGTGCGCGGGAGGAACACCGGGGAGCTGTTTTTT
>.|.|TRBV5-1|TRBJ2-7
CASSYQTPQYEQYF
TGCGCCAGCAGCTATCAGACCCCACAGTACGAGCAGTACTTC
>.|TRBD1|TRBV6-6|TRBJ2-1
CASRQQGSGNNEQFF
TGTGCCAGCAGACAACAGGGGAGTGGGAACAATGAGCAGTTCTTC
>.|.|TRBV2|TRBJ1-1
CASWGENTEAFF
TGTGCCAGCTGGGGAGAGAACACTGAAGCTTTCTTT
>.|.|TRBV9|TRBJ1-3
CASSVALRPFSGNTIYF
TGTGCCAGCAGCGTAGCTCTCAGGCCTTTCTCTGGAAACACCATATATTTT
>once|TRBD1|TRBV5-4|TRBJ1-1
CASSLEGPGGTEAFF
TGTGCCAGCAGCTTGGAGGGGCCAGGGGGGACTGAAGCTTTCTTT